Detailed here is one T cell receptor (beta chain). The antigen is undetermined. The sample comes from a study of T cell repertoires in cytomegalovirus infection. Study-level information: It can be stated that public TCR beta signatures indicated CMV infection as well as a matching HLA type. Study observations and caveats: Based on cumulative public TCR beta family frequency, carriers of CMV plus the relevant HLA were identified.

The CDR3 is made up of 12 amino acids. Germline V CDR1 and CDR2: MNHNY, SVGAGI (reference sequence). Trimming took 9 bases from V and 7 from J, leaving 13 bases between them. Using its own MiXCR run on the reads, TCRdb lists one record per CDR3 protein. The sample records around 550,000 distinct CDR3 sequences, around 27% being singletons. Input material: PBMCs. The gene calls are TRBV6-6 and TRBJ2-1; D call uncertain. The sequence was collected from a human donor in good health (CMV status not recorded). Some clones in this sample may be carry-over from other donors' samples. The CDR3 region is CASSGRENEQFF. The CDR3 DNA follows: TGTGCCAGTTCAGGAAGGGAAAATGAGCAGTTCTTC.